A selection of T cell receptor beta chains follows, all from one sample in a study of blood T cell repertoires in COVID-19. Using immunoSEQ multiplex PCR, the repertoire was profiled, and TCRdb retains in-frame clones only, with some absent. The data contain some 190,000 clones, roughly 88% of them seen just once; the ten biggest clones take up 6.2%. Material for sequencing was peripheral blood. These receptor sequences come from a woman aged 40 to 50 who had recovered from COVID-19. CDR3s include the opening cysteine and the closing phenylalanine or tryptophan. A D gene is named only where the DNA matches it firmly. The size field is filled for only some rows; it gives once, few, many or a size class.

V: TRBV19; J: TRBJ2-7; D: TRBD2; size: -; CDR3: CASSIRLAGDVSYEQYF; DNA: TGTGCCAGTAGTATTCGACTAGCGGGAGACGTCTCCTACGAGCAGTACTTC
V: TRBV19; J: TRBJ2-1; D: TRBD2; size: -; CDR3: CASSIDETSGGYNEQFF; DNA: TGTGCCAGTAGTATAGATGAAACTAGCGGGGGGTACAATGAGCAGTTCTTC
V: TRBV13; J: TRBJ1-5; D: -; size: -; CDR3: CASSQNRGQPQHF; DNA: TGTGCCAGCAGCCAGAACCGGGGTCAGCCCCAGCATTTT
V: TRBV4-3; J: TRBJ2-5; D: TRBD1; size: -; CDR3: CASSIRDRGRETQYF; DNA: TGCGCCAGCAGCATCCGGGACAGGGGGCGGGAGACCCAGTACTTC
V: TRBV19; J: TRBJ2-3; D: TRBD1; size: -; CDR3: CASSWDRRTDTQYF; DNA: TGTGCCAGTAGTTGGGACAGGAGGACAGATACGCAGTATTTT
V: TRBV19; J: TRBJ1-4; D: TRBD1; size: few; CDR3: CASSPPRDRGEKLFF; DNA: TGTGCCAGTAGCCCCCCTCGGGACAGGGGAGAAAAACTGTTTTTT
V: TRBV2; J: TRBJ2-1; D: -; size: -; CDR3: CASSLGGTYANEQFF; DNA: TGTGCCAGCAGCCTCGGAGGGACTTATGCCAATGAGCAGTTCTTC
V: TRBV28; J: TRBJ2-7; D: TRBD2; size: -; CDR3: CASSLLAGGSEQYF; DNA: TGTGCCAGCAGTTTGCTAGCGGGAGGATCCGAGCAGTACTTC
V: TRBV6-2/TRBV6-3; J: TRBJ2-7; D: TRBD1; size: -; CDR3: CASSLTGRYEQYF; DNA: TGTGCCAGCAGTTTGACAGGGCGGTACGAGCAGTACTTC
V: TRBV5-8; J: TRBJ1-1; D: TRBD1; size: -; CDR3: CASSPGQGADTEAFF; DNA: TGTGCCAGCAGCCCCGGACAGGGGGCGGACACTGAAGCTTTCTTT
V: TRBV28; J: TRBJ2-1; D: TRBD2; size: -; CDR3: CASSPSGTTDNEQFF; DNA: TGTGCCAGCAGTCCATCCGGGACTACTGACAATGAGCAGTTCTTC
V: TRBV4-1; J: TRBJ1-5; D: -; size: -; CDR3: CASSQDHDSYSNQPQHF; DNA: TGCGCCAGCAGCCAAGATCATGACAGCTATAGCAATCAGCCCCAGCATTTT
V: TRBV27; J: TRBJ2-6; D: -; size: -; CDR3: CASSPRDSGANVLTF; DNA: TGTGCCAGCAGTCCCAGGGATTCCGGGGCCAACGTCCTGACTTTC
V: TRBV7-9; J: TRBJ1-5; D: TRBD1; size: -; CDR3: CASSRQGGSNQPQHF; DNA: TGTGCCAGCAGCCGACAGGGGGGAAGCAATCAGCCCCAGCATTTT
V: TRBV5-1; J: TRBJ2-3; D: TRBD1; size: once; CDR3: CASGQGSTDTQYF; DNA: TGCGCCAGCGGACAGGGCAGCACAGATACGCAGTATTTT
V: TRBV19; J: TRBJ2-4; D: TRBD1; size: -; CDR3: CASSTRTGAGTGDIQYF; DNA: TGTGCCAGTAGTACCAGGACAGGGGCTGGTACCGGAGACATTCAGTACTTC
V: TRBV7-2; J: TRBJ2-7; D: TRBD1; size: -; CDR3: CASGTGQTYEQYF; DNA: TGTGCCAGCGGGACAGGGCAGACCTACGAGCAGTACTTC
V: TRBV15; J: TRBJ1-1; D: TRBD1; size: once; CDR3: CATSRGQTGDLQAFF; DNA: TGTGCCACCAGCAGAGGACAGACAGGGGACTTGCAAGCTTTCTTT
V: TRBV19; J: TRBJ1-1; D: TRBD1; size: once; CDR3: CASSFGTGGVTEAFF; DNA: TGTGCCAGTAGTTTCGGGACAGGGGGTGTCACTGAAGCTTTCTTT
V: TRBV11-2; J: TRBJ1-2; D: TRBD1; size: -; CDR3: CASSLGQGENGYTF; DNA: TGTGCCAGCAGCTTAGGGCAGGGGGAAAATGGCTACACCTTC
V: TRBV2; J: TRBJ1-2; D: -; size: -; CDR3: CASNRNYGYTF; DNA: TGTGCCAGCAACAGAAACTATGGCTACACCTTC
V: TRBV6-6; J: TRBJ2-5; D: -; size: -; CDR3: CASTENKETQYF; DNA: TGTGCCAGCACCGAAAACAAGGAGACCCAGTACTTC
V: TRBV5-5; J: TRBJ2-7; D: -; size: -; CDR3: CASSSAGGTYEQYF; DNA: TGTGCCAGCAGCTCCGCGGGCGGGACCTACGAGCAGTACTTC
V: TRBV7-2; J: TRBJ1-3; D: -; size: -; CDR3: CASSPRTGSSGNTIYF; DNA: TGTGCCAGCAGTCCCCGGACGGGGAGCTCTGGAAACACCATATATTTT
V: TRBV3-1/TRBV3-2; J: TRBJ2-4; D: TRBD1; size: -; CDR3: CASSHLGTGGVGKNIQYF; DNA: TGTGCCAGCAGCCACCTTGGGACAGGGGGCGTAGGTAAAAACATTCAGTACTTC
V: TRBV6-4; J: TRBJ2-3; D: -; size: many; CDR3: CASSETVSSTDTQYF; DNA: TGTGCCAGCAGTGAGACAGTTTCTAGCACAGATACGCAGTATTTT
V: TRBV5-1; J: TRBJ2-7; D: TRBD2; size: -; CDR3: CASTPSGSGEQYF; DNA: TGCGCCAGCACGCCTAGCGGGAGTGGCGAGCAGTACTTC
V: TRBV5-1; J: TRBJ1-5; D: -; size: -; CDR3: CASSLGTHNQPQHF; DNA: TGCGCCAGCAGCTTGGGGACACACAATCAGCCCCAGCATTTT
V: TRBV27; J: TRBJ1-1; D: TRBD1; size: -; CDR3: CASSSGTGGRGTEAFF; DNA: TGTGCCAGCAGTTCCGGGACAGGAGGAAGGGGCACTGAAGCTTTCTTT
V: TRBV5-5; J: TRBJ1-6; D: -; size: -; CDR3: CASSYATLSSPLHF; DNA: TGTGCCAGCAGCTACGCTACGTTAAGTTCACCCCTCCACTTT
V: TRBV5-4; J: TRBJ2-2; D: -; size: once; CDR3: CASSQSTRRVQRELFF; DNA: TGTGCCAGCAGCCAATCGACAAGGCGGGTTCAAAGGGAGCTGTTTTTT
V: TRBV6-5; J: TRBJ1-2; D: -; size: -; CDR3: CASTIGENYGYTF; DNA: TGTGCCAGCACGATAGGAGAGAACTATGGCTACACCTTC
V: TRBV6-5; J: TRBJ1-2; D: TRBD1; size: -; CDR3: CASSYRDRVGYGYTF; DNA: TGTGCCAGCAGTTACCGGGACAGGGTTGGCTATGGCTACACCTTC
V: TRBV12-3/TRBV12-4; J: TRBJ1-1; D: -; size: -; CDR3: CASSSDYTEAFF; DNA: TGTGCCAGCAGTTCTGACTACACTGAAGCTTTCTTT
V: TRBV18; J: TRBJ2-7; D: TRBD1; size: -; CDR3: CASIGYRDRAYEQYF; DNA: TGTGCCAGTATCGGATACCGGGACAGAGCCTACGAGCAGTACTTC
V: TRBV28; J: TRBJ1-4; D: -; size: -; CDR3: CASRGLEVFVEKLFF; DNA: TGTGCCAGCAGAGGATTAGAGGTTTTCGTTGAAAAACTGTTTTTT
V: TRBV7-8; J: TRBJ2-7; D: TRBD2; size: few; CDR3: CASSLLTSGRAREQYF; DNA: TGTGCCAGCAGCCTACTGACTAGCGGGAGGGCCAGGGAGCAGTACTTC
V: TRBV5-1; J: TRBJ2-5; D: -; size: -; CDR3: CASSLGQQETQYF; DNA: TGCGCCAGCAGCTTGGGACAACAAGAGACCCAGTACTTC
V: TRBV2; J: TRBJ2-1; D: TRBD1; size: -; CDR3: CASSGTGGRYNEQFF; DNA: TGTGCCAGCAGTGGAACAGGGGGCCGCTACAATGAGCAGTTCTTC
V: TRBV5-1; J: TRBJ1-6; D: -; size: -; CDR3: CASSWAEGRNSPLHF; DNA: TGCGCCAGCAGCTGGGCGGAGGGGAGAAATTCACCCCTCCACTTT
V: TRBV4-2; J: TRBJ2-7; D: TRBD1; size: -; CDR3: CASSRESGQGAYEQYF; DNA: TGTGCCAGCAGCCGTGAATCGGGACAGGGGGCCTACGAGCAGTACTTC
V: TRBV5-1; J: TRBJ1-2; D: -; size: -; CDR3: CASRISLTGTNYGYTF; DNA: TGCGCCAGCCGCATATCACTCACCGGGACTAACTATGGCTACACCTTC
V: TRBV3-1/TRBV3-2; J: TRBJ2-7; D: TRBD1; size: -; CDR3: CASSQEWDSSYEQYF; DNA: TGTGCCAGCAGCCAAGAATGGGACAGCTCCTACGAGCAGTACTTC
V: TRBV28; J: TRBJ2-7; D: -; size: -; CDR3: CASSLHMGRGSYEQYF; DNA: TGTGCCAGCAGTCTTCACATGGGGCGGGGCTCCTACGAGCAGTACTTC
V: TRBV5-1; J: TRBJ2-5; D: -; size: -; CDR3: CASSLQAAGQETQYF; DNA: TGCGCCAGCAGCTTACAGGCCGCGGGGCAAGAGACCCAGTACTTC
V: TRBV7-2; J: TRBJ2-7; D: -; size: -; CDR3: CASSRRVEQYF; DNA: TGTGCCAGCAGCCGCCGGGTCGAGCAGTACTTC